A single sample is the source of the 7 T cell receptor beta chains below, sequenced in a study of T cell repertoires in cytomegalovirus infection. Using its own MiXCR run on the reads, TCRdb lists one record per CDR3 protein. The sample has nearly 550,000 distinct CDR3 sequences; 15% to 20% are singletons. The sequencing input was CD8+ T cells from PBMCs. The receptors originated from a human donor in good health (CMV status not recorded). Some clones in this sample may be carry-over from other donors' samples.

The genes are TRBV3-1 and TRBJ1-1, with 7 positions matching TRBD1. CDR1 and CDR2 (germline): LGHDT, YNNKEL (reference sequence). Trimming cost V 4 bases and J 7 bases; bases outside gene matches: 6. The CDR3 sequence is 13 residues long. The CDR3 DNA reads as TGTGCCAGCAGCCTGACAGGGTGGAATGAAGCTTTCTTT. Encoded protein: CASSLTGWNEAFF.

This clonotype has a single count. The chain joins TRBV5-1 to TRBJ2-1; 12 positions match TRBD2. There are 17 residues in the CDR3. Looked up from germline, CDR1 is SGHRS and CDR2 is YFSETQ. J gave up 7 bases and V 3 bases, and 11 bases lay outside the gene matches. CDR3 sequence (DNA): TGCGCCAGCAGCTCAGGACTAGCGGGGTATCCAAGGAATGAGCAGTTCTTC. This encodes CASSSGLAGYPRNEQFF.

This clonotype has just one count. This CDR3 is CASSASGGYLYEQYF. In DNA, the CDR3 is TGTGCCAGCAGTGCTAGCGGGGGATACCTCTACGAGCAGTACTTC. The chain recombines TRBV27 with TRBJ2-7, with 10 bases lining up with TRBD2. Germline V CDR1 and CDR2: MNHEY, SMNVEV (reference sequence). This CDR3 has 15 amino acids. J was trimmed by 3 bases and V by 5 bases; bases with no gene match: 7.

This clonotype was seen many times. The CDR3 here is CASSMGGQPQHF. The CDR3 nucleotides read TGTGCCAGTAGTATGGGGGGCCAGCCCCAGCATTTT. The V gene is TRBV19, the J gene TRBJ1-5; possibly TRBD1 for D (6 bases). V lost 3 bases, J lost 7 bases, and 7 bases lay in between. CDR3 size: 12 residues. CDR1 LNHDA and CDR2 SQIVND come from the germline V gene (reference sequence).

This clonotype has at least ten counts. V gene TRBV6-5 combines with J gene TRBJ1-2; D gene uncertain. V was trimmed by 0 bases and J by 2 bases, leaving 13 bases between them. The CDR3 is 16 amino acids. Germline-derived CDR1 and CDR2 are MNHEY and SVGAGI. CDR3 sequence: CASSYSPGGSNYGYTF. The CDR3 bases are TGTGCCAGCAGTTACTCACCGGGAGGATCGAACTATGGCTACACCTTC.

The chain uses TRBV27 and TRBJ2-7; perhaps TRBD2 as D (7 bases). CDR1 and CDR2 (germline): MNHEY, SMNVEV (reference sequence). The CDR3 contains 12 residues. V was shortened by 6 bases and J by 7 bases, with 13 bases between the two germline ends. The DNA for the CDR3 is TGTGCCAGCAGCCGAAGGGGGGGGGAGCAGTACTTC. It yields the protein CASSRRGGEQYF.

Many counts were recorded for this clonotype. The CDR3 protein is CASSLGYRGSTDTQYF. CDR3 DNA: TGTGCCAGCAGCTTAGGTTACAGGGGAAGCACAGATACGCAGTATTTT. This chain uses TRBV7-6 with TRBJ2-3, with 7 bases matching TRBD1. The CDR3 totals 16 residues. V shed 1 base and J 0 bases; nucleotides not matched to a gene: 4. From germline, CDR1 is SGHVS and CDR2 FNYEAQ.